This T cell receptor beta chain was found in a study of molecular identifiers for immune sequencing clone quantification. Broader study findings: Identical barcode-sharing TCR molecules could lead to underestimated sizes for highly expanded clones. Over 99% of CMV-specific effector molecules, but under 1% of naive ones, were in clones above 20 copies.

From 20,000 to 1,000,000 sorted cells, naive CD8 libraries were generated with 10%, 30% or 50% RNA. This clonotype appeared many times. Its target is unknown. Generation of bulk TCR libraries relied on previously described methods and listed TCR primers. MiXCR, run by TCRdb on the PCR reads, gives a single entry per CDR3 protein. Of about 640,000 distinct CDR3 sequences listed, less than 20% are singletons. CDR3 length equals 13 residues. The germline V and J ends were trimmed by 1 base and 4 bases, with 7 bases remaining between them. CDR1 and CDR2 from the germline V gene are SEHNR and FQNEAQ (reference sequence).

V usage is TRBV7-9 and J usage is TRBJ2-5, with D perhaps TRBD2 (6 bases). Material for sequencing was naive CD8+ T cells from blood, with Jurkat cell RNA spiked in. As to subset: FACS-sorted CD8+CD4-CCR7+CD45RA+ naive T cells. The origin of this receptor is a human donor in good health. Some libraries in this study had Jurkat cell RNA spiked in. The CDR3 is CASSLVEGETQYF. As DNA, the CDR3 is TGTGCCAGCAGCTTAGTGGAGGGAGAGACCCAGTACTTC. The complete variable domain, with remaining parts taken from reference TRBV7-9 and TRBJ2-5, reads DTGVSQNPRHKITKRGQNVTFRCDPISEHNRLYWYRQTLGQGPEFLTYFQNEAQLEKSRLLSDRFSAERPKGSFSTLEIQRTEQGDSAMYLCASSLVEGETQYFGPGTRLLVL.